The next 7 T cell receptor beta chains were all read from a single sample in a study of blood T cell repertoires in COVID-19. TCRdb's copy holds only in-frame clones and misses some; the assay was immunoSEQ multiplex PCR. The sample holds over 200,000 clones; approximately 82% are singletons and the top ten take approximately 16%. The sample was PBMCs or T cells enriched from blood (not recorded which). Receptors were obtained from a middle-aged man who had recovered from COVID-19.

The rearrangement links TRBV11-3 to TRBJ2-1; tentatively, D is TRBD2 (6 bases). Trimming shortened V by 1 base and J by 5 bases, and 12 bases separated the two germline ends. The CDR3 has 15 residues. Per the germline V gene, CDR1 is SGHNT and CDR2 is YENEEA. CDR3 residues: CASSLGPSGDNEQFF. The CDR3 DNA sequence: TGTGCCAGCAGCTTAGGCCCCTCGGGGGACAATGAGCAGTTCTTC.

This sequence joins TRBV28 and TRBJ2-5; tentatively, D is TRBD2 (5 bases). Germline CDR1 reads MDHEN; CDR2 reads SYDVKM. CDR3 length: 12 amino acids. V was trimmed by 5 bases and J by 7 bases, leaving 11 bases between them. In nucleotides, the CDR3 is TGTGCCAGCAGTGTAGCGTTTACGACCCAGTACTTC. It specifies CASSVAFTTQYF.

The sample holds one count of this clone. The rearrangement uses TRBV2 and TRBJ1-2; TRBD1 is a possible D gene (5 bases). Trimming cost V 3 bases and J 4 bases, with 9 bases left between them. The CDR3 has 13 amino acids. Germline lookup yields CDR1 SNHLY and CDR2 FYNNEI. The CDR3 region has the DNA TGTGCCAGCAGTGACGGGGGTTTCTATGGCTACACCTTC. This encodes CASSDGGFYGYTF. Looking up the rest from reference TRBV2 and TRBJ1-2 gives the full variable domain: EPEVTQTPSHQVTQMGQEVILRCVPISNHLYFYWYRQILGQKVEFLVSFYNNEISEKSEIFDDQFSVERPDGSNFTLKIRSTKLEDSAMYFCASSDGGFYGYTFGSGTRLTVV.

This CDR3 is CASSSLYGGQYF. CDR3 DNA sequence: TGTGCCAGCAGCTCACTCTACGGAGGGCAGTACTTC. The chain is built from TRBV7-8 and TRBJ2-7, with D maybe TRBD2 (5 bases). Germline V gives CDR1 SGHVS, CDR2 FQNEAQ. Trimming removed 4 bases at V and 9 bases at J, with 13 bases between. This CDR3 spans 12 amino acids.

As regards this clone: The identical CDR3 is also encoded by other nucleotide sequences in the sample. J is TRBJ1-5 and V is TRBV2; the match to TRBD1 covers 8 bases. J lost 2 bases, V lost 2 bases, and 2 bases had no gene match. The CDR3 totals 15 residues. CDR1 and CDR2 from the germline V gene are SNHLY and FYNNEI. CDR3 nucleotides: TGTGCCAGCAGTGAATCGACAGGGGGCAATCAGCCCCAGCATTTT. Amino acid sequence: CASSESTGGNQPQHF.

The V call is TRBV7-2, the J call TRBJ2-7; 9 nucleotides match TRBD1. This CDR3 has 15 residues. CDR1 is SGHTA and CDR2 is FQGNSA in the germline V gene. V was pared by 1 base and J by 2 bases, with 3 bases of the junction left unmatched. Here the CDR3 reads CASSLDGTGTYEQYF. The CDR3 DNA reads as TGTGCCAGCAGCTTAGACGGGACAGGGACCTACGAGCAGTACTTC. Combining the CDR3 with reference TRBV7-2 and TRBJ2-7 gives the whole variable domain GAGVSQSPSNKVTEKGKDVELRCDPISGHTALYWYRQSLGQGLEFLIYFQGNSAPDKSGLPSDRFSAERTGGSVSTLTIQRTQQEDSAVYLCASSLDGTGTYEQYFGPGTRLTVT.

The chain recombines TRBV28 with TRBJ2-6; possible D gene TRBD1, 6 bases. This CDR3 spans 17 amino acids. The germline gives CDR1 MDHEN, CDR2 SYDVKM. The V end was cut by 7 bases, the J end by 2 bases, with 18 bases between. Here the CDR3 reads CASTSPRGRAGANVLTF. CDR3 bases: TGTGCCAGCACCTCCCCCAGGGGCAGGGCTGGGGCCAACGTCCTGACTTTC.